The entry below describes one T cell receptor beta chain. In the study's own analysis: Using reference gene primer amplification, nucleated cell counts were estimated. Using immunoSEQ multiplex PCR, the repertoire was profiled, and TCRdb retains in-frame clones only, with some absent. D and trimming were read from the DNA, whereas the V and J calls and clone size are those reported in that table. The sample includes 170,000 or so clones, 70% to 90% seen only once; the top ten take more than 6.5%. Recovered status in Cohort 3 required two negative PCRs, clearance, or symptom resolution. Germline CDR1 is MNHEY and CDR2 is SMNVEV (reference sequence). This CDR3 has 13 residues. The V and J ends lost 10 bases and 8 bases, in that order; junction bases with no gene match: 10. The data belong to a study of blood T cell repertoires in COVID-19. About the research overall: The analysed material was cDNA or gDNA that came from T cells, B-cell-depleted T cells, or PBMCs.

Sequenced input: PBMCs or T cells enriched from blood (not recorded which). This clonotype was obtained from a woman in her 50s who had recovered from COVID-19. The rearrangement joins TRBV27 to TRBJ2-1, with TRBD2 identical over 8 bases. The CDR3 loop reads CATSGRGGDEQFF. CDR3 coding DNA: TGTGCCACCTCCGGGAGGGGTGGTGATGAGCAGTTCTTC.